One sample yielded the 4 T cell receptor beta chains listed below, sequenced in a study of blood T cell repertoires in COVID-19. Data came from immunoSEQ multiplex PCR; TCRdb stores just in-frame clones and leaves some out. The sample lists some 120,000 clones; around 89% were seen once. Material: peripheral blood. These TCRs come from a human donor with acute or convalescent COVID-19. The donor label of this sample is uncertain.

The V call is TRBV4-3, the J call TRBJ1-2; D is ambiguous. The CDR3 is 15 amino acids. Trimming shortened V by 1 base and J by 8 bases, and 17 bases separated the two germline ends. CDR1 and CDR2 from the germline V gene are LGHNA and YSLEER. CDR3 amino acids: CASSQGSLSLGGYTF. Here the CDR3 DNA reads TGCGCCAGCAGCCAAGGCTCACTTTCTTTGGGCGGCTACACCTTC.

The genes are TRBV2 and TRBJ1-6; TRBD1 agrees at 7 bases. The trim removed 4 bases at V and 0 bases at J, leaving 0 bases unmatched. Germline V gene lookup returns CDR1 SNHLY and CDR2 FYNNEI. This CDR3 is built from 15 residues. The DNA for the CDR3 is TGTGCCAGCAGTGGACAGGGCTCCTATAATTCACCCCTCCACTTT. It encodes CASSGQGSYNSPLHF.

The V and J genes are TRBV7-2 and TRBJ2-7; D remains unclear. The CDR3 is made up of 14 amino acids. From germline, CDR1 is SGHTA and CDR2 FQGNSA. Trimming took off 7 bases at V and 0 bases at J, with 13 bases between the two ends. CDR3 protein: CASTTRGYSYEQYF. The DNA of the CDR3 is TGTGCCAGCACAACGAGAGGATACTCCTACGAGCAGTACTTC.

The V and J genes are TRBV4-1 and TRBJ2-3; TRBD1 agrees at 11 bases. This CDR3 region has 16 residues. Germline V gene lookup returns CDR1 MGHRA and CDR2 YSYEKL. V lost 1 base and J lost 6; bases outside the gene matches: 6. CDR3 in amino acids: CASSQGGTGGLDTQYF. The CDR3 bases are TGCGCCAGCAGCCAAGGGGGGACAGGGGGGTTGGATACGCAGTATTTT.